This passage covers 21 T cell receptor beta chains from one sample sequenced in a study of OX40 agonist ivuxolimab in advanced cancers. Sequencing used immunoSEQ multiplex PCR; TCRdb keeps in-frame clones, though not all of them. The table lists about 58,000 clones, roughly 80% of them singletons. The sequenced sample was CD4+ or CD8+ T cells sorted from blood, obtained in a trial of the OX40 agonist ivuxolimab. These receptors were collected from an adult with an advanced solid tumor such as melanoma, head and neck, liver or kidney cancer.

The CDR3 spells CASGPGTGVYEQYF. The DNA of the CDR3 is TGTGCCAGCGGGCCCGGGACAGGGGTCTACGAGCAGTACTTC. The rearrangement uses TRBV28 and TRBJ2-7; 10 bases are shared with TRBD1. V was clipped by 8 bases and J by 3 bases; unmatched bases: 7. The CDR3 has 14 amino acids. Germline assignment: CDR1 MDHEN and CDR2 SYDVKM.

V is TRBV6-5 and J is TRBJ2-7; D is possibly TRBD1 (6 bases). CDR1 is MNHEY, CDR2 SVGAGI, per germline. V shed 5 bases and J shed 1 base, with 12 bases lying between them. The CDR3 spans 14 residues. The CDR3 reads CASSTRTESYEQYF. As DNA, the CDR3 is TGTGCCAGCAGTACTAGGACAGAGTCCTACGAGCAGTACTTC.

V and J are TRBV18 and TRBJ1-2; D remains ambiguous. This CDR3 spans 15 amino acids. Germline CDR1 KGHSH, CDR2 LQKENI. The V end lost 3 bases, the J end lost 0 bases, and 11 bases lay between the germline ends. CDR3 protein: CASSPGSQTNYGYTF. The CDR3 nucleotides read TGTGCCAGCTCACCGGGCAGCCAAACTAACTATGGCTACACCTTC.

CDR3 sequence: CASSYQGANNNEQFF. The CDR3 DNA sequence: TGTGCCAGCAGCTATCAGGGGGCAAACAACAATGAGCAGTTCTTC. This chain connects TRBV7-3 to TRBJ2-1, with 8 positions matching TRBD1. Germline V gives CDR1 SGHTA, CDR2 FQGTGA. CDR3 size: 15 residues. The V gene end was trimmed by 4 bases and the J gene end by 5 bases; junction bases not matched to a gene: 7.

The chain couples TRBV6-5 to TRBJ1-6, with 8 bases that match TRBD1. The CDR3 runs 16 residues. V trimming: 0 bases; J trimming: 9 bases; junction bases outside the gene matches: 7. Germline CDR1 and CDR2: MNHEY and SVGAGI. The CDR3 sequence: CASSYSTGQGGSPLHF. DNA of the CDR3: TGTGCCAGCAGTTACTCGACCGGACAGGGTGGTTCACCCCTCCACTTT.

The gene calls are TRBV18 and TRBJ2-5, with D perhaps matching TRBD1 (5 bases). From germline, CDR1 is KGHSH and CDR2 LQKENI. This CDR3 is 13 amino acids long. Trimming removed 4 bases at V and 2 bases at J, with 8 bases between. In DNA form, the CDR3 reads TGTGCCAGCTCACAGACAGAACAAGAGACCCAGTACTTC. Its protein is CASSQTEQETQYF.

The gene calls are TRBV7-3 and TRBJ2-3; 7 positions match TRBD2. Losses at the gene ends were 5 bases for V and 1 base for J; bases not matched to a gene: 3. Per germline, CDR1 SGHTA and CDR2 FQGTGA. The CDR3 covers 14 residues. The CDR3 DNA is TGTGCCAGCAGCACCAGCGGGGGCACAGATACGCAGTATTTT. Translating gives CASSTSGGTDTQYF.

CDR3 amino acids: CASSSLGDPPKAFF. The CDR3 bases are TGTGCCAGCAGTTCCCTGGGAGACCCGCCAAAAGCTTTCTTT. The rearrangement links TRBV6-6 to TRBJ1-1; D ambiguous. The CDR3 runs to 14 residues. Germline V gene sequence: CDR1 MNHNY, CDR2 SVGAGI (reference sequence). Between the trimmed V and J ends, which lost 4 bases and 9 bases, there was a span of 18 bases.

The count of this clone is one. The V gene is TRBV29-1, the J gene TRBJ2-5; D is undetermined. The V gene's germline CDR1 is SQVTM and CDR2 ANQGSEA. This CDR3 is built from 12 residues. The V end was cut by 5 bases, the J end by 3 bases, with 10 bases between. The CDR3 here is CSVLVTEETQYF. CDR3 coding DNA: TGCAGCGTTTTGGTGACGGAAGAGACCCAGTACTTC.

The rearrangement links TRBV11-2 to TRBJ2-2, with 11 bases lining up with TRBD1. The CDR3 loop spans 17 amino acids. J lost 4 bases, V lost 1 base, and 5 bases had no gene match. Germline-derived CDR1 and CDR2 are SGHAT and FQNNGV. The CDR3 coding sequence is TGTGCCAGCAGCTTAGGGGTTGGGACAGGGGGCACCGGGGAGCTGTTTTTT. It codes for CASSLGVGTGGTGELFF.

The CDR3, as DNA: TGTGCCTGGAGTTCCTCGGACTCTGGAAACACCATATATTTT. It translates to CAWSSSDSGNTIYF. J is TRBJ1-3 and V is TRBV30; D remains ambiguous. CDR3 length: 14 residues. CDR1 GTSNPN and CDR2 SVGIG come from the germline V gene (reference sequence). Trimming cost V 2 bases and J 0 bases, with 8 bases left between them.

This clone turned up a few times. The chain employs TRBV27 and TRBJ1-5, with TRBD1 as a possible D gene (6 bases). Germline CDR1 and CDR2: MNHEY and SMNVEV (reference sequence). The CDR3 loop spans 16 amino acids. The V end lost 6 bases, the J end lost 0 bases, and 15 bases lay between the germline ends. The CDR3 DNA follows: TGTGCCAGCAGCTCAGGACAGCCTTATAGCAATCAGCCCCAGCATTTT. Its translation is CASSSGQPYSNQPQHF.

This clone was observed a few times. The rearrangement links TRBV7-3 to TRBJ1-2; TRBD1 aligns across 7 bases. CDR1 and CDR2 from the germline V gene are SGHTA and FQGTGA. The CDR3 runs 13 residues. V shed 2 bases, J shed 8 bases, and the junction held 5 bases outside the gene matches. The DNA for the CDR3 is TGTGCCAGCAGCTTATCGGGGACAGAAGGCTACACCTTC. Amino acid sequence: CASSLSGTEGYTF.

This clone was detected only a few times. The chain combines TRBV10-3 with TRBJ1-1, with D uncertain. V dropped 3 bases and J dropped 1 base, with 6 bases sitting between them. Per the germline V gene, CDR1 is ENHRY and CDR2 is SYGVKD. This CDR3 is built from 13 residues. CDR3: CAISDDKNTEAFF. DNA of the CDR3: TGTGCCATCAGTGACGACAAGAACACTGAAGCTTTCTTT.

The chain employs TRBV28 and TRBJ1-2; D gene uncertain. CDR1 is MDHEN and CDR2 is SYDVKM in the germline V gene. Trimming cost V 3 bases and J 4 bases, with 9 bases left between them. The CDR3 loop spans 13 amino acids. The CDR3: CASSLVGSYGYTF. DNA for the CDR3: TGTGCCAGCAGTTTGGTGGGGTCCTATGGCTACACCTTC.

The V call is TRBV11-2, the J call TRBJ2-3; perhaps D is TRBD1 or TRBD2 (6 bases each). Trimming left V 7 bases short and J 2 bases short, with 16 bases between. The germline CDR1 and CDR2 sequences are SGHAT and FQNNGV. The CDR3 sequence is 15 residues long. This CDR3 reads CASTSTGAITDTQYF. The CDR3 coding sequence is TGTGCCAGCACGTCTACGGGGGCAATCACAGATACGCAGTATTTT.

J is TRBJ2-7 and V is TRBV10-3; 7 bases are shared with TRBD1. The CDR3 is 14 residues long. V lost 3 bases and J lost 1; bases outside the gene matches: 3. CDR1 is ENHRY, CDR2 SYGVKD, per germline. The CDR3 region is CAISDRGLSYEQYF. The CDR3, as DNA: TGTGCCATCAGTGATAGGGGGCTTTCCTACGAGCAGTACTTC.

This chain links TRBV6-5 with TRBJ2-5; D gene uncertain. CDR1 and CDR2 (germline): MNHEY, SVGAGI. V lost 6 bases, J lost 5 bases, and 16 bases lay in between. The CDR3 sequence is 14 residues long. In nucleotides, the CDR3 is TGTGCCAGCAGCCCCCTCACCTCCCGGGAGACCCAGTACTTC. Protein: CASSPLTSRETQYF.

V is TRBV7-2 and J is TRBJ2-3; 8 positions match TRBD2. Trimming took 8 bases from V and 6 from J; bases not matched to a gene: 7. This CDR3 is built from 13 residues. The V gene's germline CDR1 is SGHTA and CDR2 FQGNSA. The CDR3 loop reads CASGGGQGDTQYF. As DNA, the CDR3 is TGTGCCAGCGGCGGGGGGCAGGGGGATACGCAGTATTTT.

The V call is TRBV4-3, the J call TRBJ2-6; D gene unclear. Germline values: CDR1 LGHNA, CDR2 YSLEER. The CDR3 loop spans 21 amino acids. The V and J ends lost 0 bases and 1 base respectively, with 22 bases between them. The CDR3 sequence: CASSQESVYDSRVSGANVLTF. The CDR3 nucleotides read TGCGCCAGCAGCCAAGAATCGGTTTATGATAGTCGGGTGTCTGGGGCCAACGTCCTGACTTTC.

The rearrangement joins TRBV7-3 to TRBJ2-3; D not certain. This CDR3 has 13 amino acids. The germline V gene has CDR1 SGHTA and CDR2 FQGTGA. V was clipped by 2 bases and J by 1 base, with 4 bases between them. The CDR3, as DNA: TGTGCCAGCAGCTTACCCGGCACAGATACGCAGTATTTT. This gives the protein CASSLPGTDTQYF.